The source of this TCR beta chain is a study of response to subunit inactivated influenza vaccine. Study-wide results and limits: Each seasonal influenza vaccination recruits few new T cells, the authors suggested.

This clonotype was recorded many times. Its specificity is unknown. TCRdb itself ran the RT-PCR reads through MiXCR, one entry per CDR3 protein. The table records more than 700,000 distinct CDR3 sequences, around 21% of them present only once. The TCR comes from a man aged 50 to 59 who received an inactivated influenza vaccine. The sequencing used PBMCs from blood, collected roughly 5 days after vaccination.

The CDR3 nucleotides are TGTGCCAGCAGCTTATGGGGGACAGGCTACAATGAGCAGTTCTTC. This gives the protein CASSLWGTGYNEQFF. The chain employs TRBV7-3 and TRBJ2-1; 8 bases line up with TRBD1. Trimming cost V 2 bases and J 3 bases; bases outside gene matches: 3. CDR3 size: 15 residues. The germline gives CDR1 SGHTA, CDR2 FQGTGA.